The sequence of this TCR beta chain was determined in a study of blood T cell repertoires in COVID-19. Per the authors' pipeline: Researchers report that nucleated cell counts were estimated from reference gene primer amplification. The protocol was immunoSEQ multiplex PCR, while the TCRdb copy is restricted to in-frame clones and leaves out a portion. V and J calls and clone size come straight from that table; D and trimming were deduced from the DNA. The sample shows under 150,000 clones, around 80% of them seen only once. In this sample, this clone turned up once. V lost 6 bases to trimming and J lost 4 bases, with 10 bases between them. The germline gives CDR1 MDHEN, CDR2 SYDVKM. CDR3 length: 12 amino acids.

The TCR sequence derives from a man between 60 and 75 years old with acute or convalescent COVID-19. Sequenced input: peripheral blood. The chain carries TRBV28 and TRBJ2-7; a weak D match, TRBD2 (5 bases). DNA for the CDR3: TGTGCCAGCAGCGGAGGCTCTTACGAGCAGTACTTC. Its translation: CASSGGSYEQYF.